The 6 T cell receptor beta chains reported below all come from one sample, sequenced in a study of low-dose radiotherapy and immunotherapy resistance in tumors. Time point indicated: after trial treatment. Sample treatment: LDRT plus nivolumab, ipilimumab, low-dose cyclophosphamide and aspirin (RACIN trial). For amplifying TCRs, the PCR ran for around 20 cycles with Phusion, which was used together with a constant-region primer and the adapter on the V primers. TCRdb reanalysed the reads using MiXCR and keeps one entry per CDR3 protein. The sample contains over 50,000 distinct CDR3 sequences, approximately 35% of which appear only once. The specimen comprised PBMCs, sampled after low-dose radiotherapy plus immunotherapy. Source of these receptors: a male donor with rectosigmoid adenocarcinoma.

The rearrangement links TRBV28 to TRBJ2-7, with 8 bases fitting TRBD2. CDR3 length: 14 residues. Germline values: CDR1 MDHEN, CDR2 SYDVKM. With V trimmed by 7 bases and J by 6 bases, 11 bases remained unmatched. The CDR3 sequence is CASTQAGLDSEQYF. CDR3 sequence (DNA): TGTGCCAGCACCCAGGCGGGACTAGATAGCGAGCAGTACTTC.

This clonotype was observed at least ten times. The J gene is TRBJ2-7, the V gene TRBV6-2 or TRBV6-3; TRBD2 agrees at 8 bases. With V trimmed by 2 bases and J by 3 bases, 6 bases remained unmatched. Germline V gives CDR1 MNHEY, CDR2 SVGEGT. This CDR3 has 15 amino acids. The CDR3, as DNA: TGTGCCAGCAGTTACGGACTAGCAGTACTCTACGAGCAGTACTTC. The encoded protein is CASSYGLAVLYEQYF.

In this sample, this clonotype turned up a few times. The chain carries TRBV28 and TRBJ2-1; D may be TRBD1 or TRBD2 (6 bases each). The ends were cut back, 1 base at V and 2 bases at J, with 15 bases in the middle. Germline V gene lookup returns CDR1 MDHEN and CDR2 SYDVKM. The CDR3 runs 17 residues. This chain's CDR3 is CASSLLGGGTPYNEQFF. DNA for the CDR3: TGTGCCAGCAGTTTATTGGGGGGCGGGACCCCCTACAATGAGCAGTTCTTC. The full variable domain, with the rest looked up from reference TRBV28 and TRBJ2-1, is DVKVTQSSRYLVKRTGEKVFLECVQDMDHENMFWYRQDPGLGLRLIYFSYDVKMKEKGDIPEGYSVSREKKERFSLILESASTNQTSMYLCASSLLGGGTPYNEQFFGPGTRLTVL.

A remark on this clonotype: With only one base between it and a far larger clone, this is likely a read error. The chain has TRBV4-1 and TRBJ2-1; TRBD2 agrees at 16 bases. The CDR3 runs 19 residues. Germline CDR1 is MGHRA and CDR2 is YSYEKL. V gave up 5 bases and J gave up 9 bases; unmatched junction bases: 16. In DNA form, the CDR3 reads TGCGCCAGCAGCACGGGGCTTTTTGGCGGGACTAGCGGGAGGGGTGAGCAGTTCTTC. Translated: CASSTGLFGGTSGRGEQFF.

The chain combines TRBV6-2 or TRBV6-3 with TRBJ2-2; TRBD2 matches at 8 bases. Trimming at V came to 10 bases and at J to 1 base, leaving 5 bases not matched to a gene. The germline CDR1 and CDR2 sequences are MNHEY and SVGEGT. This CDR3 has 14 amino acids. CDR3 in DNA: TGTGCCACGGCGGGGGGTTGGAACACCGGGGAGCTGTTTTTT. This codes for CATAGGWNTGELFF.

Many counts were recorded for this clonotype. The chain carries TRBV24-1 and TRBJ2-7; D may be TRBD1 (5 bases). Germline V gene lookup returns CDR1 KGHDR and CDR2 SFDVKD. The CDR3 is made up of 13 amino acids. V was clipped by 5 bases and J by 5 bases, with 12 bases between them. CDR3 sequence: CATSVDGADEQYF. As DNA, the CDR3 is TGTGCCACCAGTGTTGATGGGGCTGACGAGCAGTACTTC.